Listed below are T cell receptor beta chains from one sample, sequenced in a study of blood T cell repertoires in COVID-19. Sequenced by immunoSEQ multiplex PCR; TCRdb stores in-frame clones only, minus some. The repertoire includes 25,000 to 35,000 clones, approximately 85% of them detected once, and under 8% sits in the top ten. Sequenced input: peripheral blood. All receptors come from a man aged 55 to 70 with active COVID-19. Each CDR3 is given with its conserved first and last residue. Fields, in order: CDR3 DNA, CDR3 protein, D gene, J gene, clone size, V gene. The D gene is left open where the match is weak. Not every row has a clone size; where given, it reads once, few, many or a size class.

cdr3_nt: TGCGCCAGCAGCCAGGGACAGGGGGCGGCTTACGAGCAGTACTTC
cdr3_aa: CASSQGQGAAYEQYF
d_call: TRBD1
j_call: TRBJ2-7
clone_size: few
v_call: TRBV5-1

cdr3_nt: TGTGCCAGCTCCCAGAGGGGGACAGGGGGCGAGACCCAGTACTTC
cdr3_aa: CASSQRGTGGETQYF
d_call: TRBD1
j_call: TRBJ2-5
clone_size: -
v_call: TRBV13

cdr3_nt: TGTGCCACCTCCCGGGGGAGCGGCACTGAAGCTTTCTTT
cdr3_aa: CATSRGSGTEAFF
d_call: -
j_call: TRBJ1-1
clone_size: -
v_call: TRBV24-1

cdr3_nt: TGTGCCAGCAGCCAAGGGTCGGTCTATGGCTACACCTTC
cdr3_aa: CASSQGSVYGYTF
d_call: -
j_call: TRBJ1-2
clone_size: -
v_call: TRBV3-1/TRBV3-2

cdr3_nt: TGTGCCAGCAGTTCCTCGCCGGTGAGCTCCTACAATGAGCAGTTCTTC
cdr3_aa: CASSSSPVSSYNEQFF
d_call: -
j_call: TRBJ2-1
clone_size: -
v_call: TRBV6-5

cdr3_nt: TGTGCCAGCAGCATAACCCAGGTGACAGATACGCAGTATTTT
cdr3_aa: CASSITQVTDTQYF
d_call: -
j_call: TRBJ2-3
clone_size: -
v_call: TRBV11-2

cdr3_nt: TGTGCCAGTAGTAGTGGGTTAGCGGGAGAGATGCAGTTCTTC
cdr3_aa: CASSSGLAGEMQFF
d_call: TRBD2
j_call: TRBJ2-1
clone_size: -
v_call: TRBV19

cdr3_nt: TGTGCCAGCAGTTTTTTCAGGGTGGGAACAGATACGCAGTATTTT
cdr3_aa: CASSFFRVGTDTQYF
d_call: -
j_call: TRBJ2-3
clone_size: -
v_call: TRBV27

cdr3_nt: TGTGCCAGCAAAGGGGGGGGCAGTCAAGAGACCCAGTACTTC
cdr3_aa: CASKGGGSQETQYF
d_call: -
j_call: TRBJ2-5
clone_size: -
v_call: TRBV28

cdr3_nt: TGTGCCACCAGCAGAGGCGAGCGGATATACAATGAGCAGTTCTTC
cdr3_aa: CATSRGERIYNEQFF
d_call: -
j_call: TRBJ2-1
clone_size: -
v_call: TRBV15

cdr3_nt: TGTGCCAGCAGGAATACCAGGGTGTCTGGAAACACCATATATTTT
cdr3_aa: CASRNTRVSGNTIYF
d_call: -
j_call: TRBJ1-3
clone_size: once
v_call: TRBV2

cdr3_nt: TGTGCCATCGGAAATGGGGGACTCACTGAAGCTTTCTTT
cdr3_aa: CAIGNGGLTEAFF
d_call: -
j_call: TRBJ1-1
clone_size: -
v_call: TRBV10-3

cdr3_nt: TGTGCCAGCAGTACCGCTGTCGGGACTACTAAAGAGACCCAGTACTTC
cdr3_aa: CASSTAVGTTKETQYF
d_call: TRBD2
j_call: TRBJ2-5
clone_size: -
v_call: TRBV6-6

cdr3_nt: TGTGCCAGCAGTAGGGACAGGGCCAACAATCAGCCCCAGCATTTT
cdr3_aa: CASSRDRANNQPQHF
d_call: TRBD1
j_call: TRBJ1-5
clone_size: -
v_call: TRBV2

cdr3_nt: TGCAGTGCTAGTAGGGACAGGGCCAAAAATCAGCCCCAGCATTTT
cdr3_aa: CSASRDRAKNQPQHF
d_call: TRBD1
j_call: TRBJ1-5
clone_size: -
v_call: TRBV20-1

cdr3_nt: TGTGCCAGCAGCTCAAGTATGGGGGGGACCCTATTGATCTATGGCTACACCTTC
cdr3_aa: CASSSSMGGTLLIYGYTF
d_call: -
j_call: TRBJ1-2
clone_size: -
v_call: TRBV7-2

cdr3_nt: TGTGCCAGCAGCGTAGCAGCTTCCCGACAGGGGAGGGACACCATATATTTT
cdr3_aa: CASSVAASRQGRDTIYF
d_call: TRBD1
j_call: TRBJ1-3
clone_size: -
v_call: TRBV9

cdr3_nt: TGTGCTAGTGGAAACAGGGGGCCTTCTCCCTACAATGAGCAGTTCTTC
cdr3_aa: CASGNRGPSPYNEQFF
d_call: TRBD1
j_call: TRBJ2-1
clone_size: -
v_call: TRBV12-5

cdr3_nt: TGCGCCAGCAGCGTGGGACTAGCGGGGAACACCGGGGAGCTGTTTTTT
cdr3_aa: CASSVGLAGNTGELFF
d_call: TRBD2
j_call: TRBJ2-2
clone_size: -
v_call: TRBV10-1

cdr3_nt: TGTGCCAGCAGCGGGCCTACAGGGAAAAGCACAGATACGCAGTATTTT
cdr3_aa: CASSGPTGKSTDTQYF
d_call: -
j_call: TRBJ2-3
clone_size: -
v_call: TRBV9

cdr3_nt: TGTGCCAGCAAACCAGACTGGAACAATGAGCAGTTCTTC
cdr3_aa: CASKPDWNNEQFF
d_call: -
j_call: TRBJ2-1
clone_size: -
v_call: TRBV3-1/TRBV3-2

cdr3_nt: TGTGCCAGCAGCTTAGGACTAGTTGGTGGCACAGATACGCAGTATTTT
cdr3_aa: CASSLGLVGGTDTQYF
d_call: -
j_call: TRBJ2-3
clone_size: -
v_call: TRBV7-8

cdr3_nt: TGTGCCTGGAGTGTAAGGGGGCGATGGCGGGATGGGACAGATACGCAGTATTTT
cdr3_aa: CAWSVRGRWRDGTDTQYF
d_call: -
j_call: TRBJ2-3
clone_size: -
v_call: TRBV30

cdr3_nt: TGTGCCAGCAGCGCGACTAGCGGGACCCACGAGCAGTACTTC
cdr3_aa: CASSATSGTHEQYF
d_call: TRBD2
j_call: TRBJ2-7
clone_size: -
v_call: TRBV11-2

cdr3_nt: TGTGCCAGCAGCTTAGTCAGGGGGCTAGACGAGCAGTACTTC
cdr3_aa: CASSLVRGLDEQYF
d_call: TRBD1
j_call: TRBJ2-7
clone_size: once
v_call: TRBV11-2

cdr3_nt: TGTGCCAGCAGCCGATGGGACAGCTCGAACACTGAAGCTTTCTTT
cdr3_aa: CASSRWDSSNTEAFF
d_call: TRBD1
j_call: TRBJ1-1
clone_size: -
v_call: TRBV5-4

cdr3_nt: TGTGCCAGCAGCCCTCCGGGACTCATTCAGTTCTTC
cdr3_aa: CASSPPGLIQFF
d_call: -
j_call: TRBJ2-1
clone_size: -
v_call: TRBV4-2

cdr3_nt: TGTGCCACTTCGGGACTAGCGGGACGAACGAGCACAGATACGCAGTATTTT
cdr3_aa: CATSGLAGRTSTDTQYF
d_call: TRBD2
j_call: TRBJ2-3
clone_size: -
v_call: TRBV10-3

cdr3_nt: TGTGCCAGCAGTGAATATGCGGGGGTTGGCTACACCTTC
cdr3_aa: CASSEYAGVGYTF
d_call: -
j_call: TRBJ1-2
clone_size: -
v_call: TRBV2

cdr3_nt: TGTGCCAGCTCACCACCGGCTACCACGGGGACTAATGAAAAACTGTTTTTT
cdr3_aa: CASSPPATTGTNEKLFF
d_call: -
j_call: TRBJ1-4
clone_size: -
v_call: TRBV18

cdr3_nt: TGTGCCAGCAGTTTATTAGGTGAACGGACTGGCTACGAGCAGTACTTC
cdr3_aa: CASSLLGERTGYEQYF
d_call: -
j_call: TRBJ2-7
clone_size: few
v_call: TRBV28

cdr3_nt: TGTGCCAGCAGCTTAGGGGTTTACAGGGTAAACACTGAAGCTTTCTTT
cdr3_aa: CASSLGVYRVNTEAFF
d_call: -
j_call: TRBJ1-1
clone_size: once
v_call: TRBV11-2

cdr3_nt: TGCGCCAGCAGCTTGGCCTCTAGCGGGCAGGATACGCAGTATTTT
cdr3_aa: CASSLASSGQDTQYF
d_call: TRBD2
j_call: TRBJ2-3
clone_size: -
v_call: TRBV5-1

cdr3_nt: TGCGCCAGCAGCTTCGAAGAGACCCAGTACTTC
cdr3_aa: CASSFEETQYF
d_call: -
j_call: TRBJ2-5
clone_size: once
v_call: TRBV5-1

cdr3_nt: TGCGCCAGCAGCTTGGCCCCGGGCACAGATACGCAGTATTTT
cdr3_aa: CASSLAPGTDTQYF
d_call: -
j_call: TRBJ2-3
clone_size: -
v_call: TRBV5-1

cdr3_nt: TGCGCCAGCAGCAGTGGAGCAGGGGGCTTTGAAGCTTTCTTT
cdr3_aa: CASSSGAGGFEAFF
d_call: TRBD1
j_call: TRBJ1-1
clone_size: -
v_call: TRBV5-1

cdr3_nt: TGTGCCAGCACCCTCGGACTAGCGGGAGGAGATAATGAGCTGTTCTTC
cdr3_aa: CASTLGLAGGDNELFF
d_call: TRBD2
j_call: TRBJ2-1
clone_size: -
v_call: TRBV27

cdr3_nt: TGCGCCAGCAAGTTGACAGGGGCTACTAACTATGGCTACACCTTC
cdr3_aa: CASKLTGATNYGYTF
d_call: TRBD1
j_call: TRBJ1-2
clone_size: -
v_call: TRBV5-1

cdr3_nt: TGCAGCGAGGGACAGGGGCAGGGCTACACCTTC
cdr3_aa: CSEGQGQGYTF
d_call: TRBD1
j_call: TRBJ1-2
clone_size: -
v_call: TRBV29-1

cdr3_nt: TGTGCCAGCAGCTTAGCCCGGGGAGGGCCGGGGAATGAGCAGTTCTTC
cdr3_aa: CASSLARGGPGNEQFF
d_call: TRBD2
j_call: TRBJ2-1
clone_size: -
v_call: TRBV11-3

cdr3_nt: TGTGCCAGCAGCGATATGCGGAACTACGAGCAGTACTTC
cdr3_aa: CASSDMRNYEQYF
d_call: -
j_call: TRBJ2-7
clone_size: -
v_call: TRBV13

cdr3_nt: TGTGCCAGCAGCTTGATCGGACAGAAGCTCACAGATACGCAGTATTTT
cdr3_aa: CASSLIGQKLTDTQYF
d_call: -
j_call: TRBJ2-3
clone_size: -
v_call: TRBV7-9

cdr3_nt: TGTGCCAGCAGTGCCCATTCCGGGACAGGGATGGGAACGAGAGGCTACACCTTC
cdr3_aa: CASSAHSGTGMGTRGYTF
d_call: TRBD1
j_call: TRBJ1-2
clone_size: -
v_call: TRBV2

cdr3_nt: TGTGCCAGTAGTACTACCGGGAGCTTAAGGACCCAGTACTTC
cdr3_aa: CASSTTGSLRTQYF
d_call: -
j_call: TRBJ2-5
clone_size: -
v_call: TRBV19

cdr3_nt: TGTGCCAGCAGCTTAGATTTCGGGGGCTCCTACGAGCAGTACTTC
cdr3_aa: CASSLDFGGSYEQYF
d_call: -
j_call: TRBJ2-7
clone_size: -
v_call: TRBV11-2

cdr3_nt: TGCGCCAGCACGGGTAGCGGGAGGGACACAGATACGCAGTATTTT
cdr3_aa: CASTGSGRDTDTQYF
d_call: TRBD2
j_call: TRBJ2-3
clone_size: -
v_call: TRBV5-1

cdr3_nt: TGTGCCAGCACACCCGGGAGGGAGAACACTGAAGCTTTCTTT
cdr3_aa: CASTPGRENTEAFF
d_call: -
j_call: TRBJ1-1
clone_size: -
v_call: TRBV28

cdr3_nt: TGTGCCAGCAGTACAACTCGTCAGGGGGTTCGGGAGACCCAGTACTTC
cdr3_aa: CASSTTRQGVRETQYF
d_call: TRBD1
j_call: TRBJ2-5
clone_size: -
v_call: TRBV27

cdr3_nt: TGTGCCAGTAGTATACTGGGAGGGGACAATGAGCAGTTCTTC
cdr3_aa: CASSILGGDNEQFF
d_call: TRBD2
j_call: TRBJ2-1
clone_size: -
v_call: TRBV19

cdr3_nt: TGTGCCAGCAGCCCGGGACAATGGGGCCTCGAGCAGTACTTC
cdr3_aa: CASSPGQWGLEQYF
d_call: -
j_call: TRBJ2-7
clone_size: -
v_call: TRBV4-2

cdr3_nt: TGCGCCAGCAGCTTGGCGGCAGGGATCACTGAAGCTTTCTTT
cdr3_aa: CASSLAAGITEAFF
d_call: -
j_call: TRBJ1-1
clone_size: -
v_call: TRBV5-1

cdr3_nt: TGTGCCAGCAGTCTGGCGGCTTCATACAATGAGCAGTTCTTC
cdr3_aa: CASSLAASYNEQFF
d_call: -
j_call: TRBJ2-1
clone_size: -
v_call: TRBV27